These T cell receptor beta chains were read from a single sample in a study of radiotherapy plus CTLA-4 blockade in lung cancer. Clones were sequenced by immunoSEQ multiplex PCR, and TCRdb holds only the in-frame ones, with some missing. Of about 82,000 clones listed, more than 70% are singletons. The starting material was peripheral blood, obtained from a patient treated with radiotherapy plus ipilimumab. These receptor sequences come from a human donor with non-small cell lung cancer that progressed on radiotherapy plus ipilimumab. Each CDR3 is given with its conserved first and last residue. The D gene is left open where the match is weak. Rows give clone size only sometimes, using once, few, many, or a class for an expanded clone.

cdr3_nt cdr3_aa v_call cdr3_length clone_size j_call d_call
TGCGCCAGCAGCTTCAACACCGGGGAGCTGTTTTTT CASSFNTGELFF TRBV5-1 12 - TRBJ2-2 -
TGTGCCAGCAGTGCAGGTACCTTCTCCTACGAGCAGTACTTC CASSAGTFSYEQYF TRBV2 14 - TRBJ2-7 -
TGCGCCAGCAGCCAAGATCCCGGGACAGGGGAGGGCGAGCAGTACTTC CASSQDPGTGEGEQYF TRBV4-3 16 few TRBJ2-7 TRBD1
TGTGCCAGCAGTGTATCGTCAGGCGATCAGCCCCAGCATTTT CASSVSSGDQPQHF TRBV6-5 14 - TRBJ1-5 -
TGTGCCAGCAGCGACAGCGTCTATGGCTACACCTTC CASSDSVYGYTF TRBV5-4 12 - TRBJ1-2 -
TGTGCCAGCAGTTTGGGGGCCGCCGATACGCAGTATTTT CASSLGAADTQYF TRBV6-6 13 - TRBJ2-3 -
TGTGCCAGCAGCACCGGGACTAGCGGGTTAGGCTCTGGGGCCAACGTCCTGACTTTC CASSTGTSGLGSGANVLTF TRBV9 19 few TRBJ2-6 TRBD2
TGCGCCAGCAGCTCGGGGGGCCTGGGGACCGGGGAGCTGTTTTTT CASSSGGLGTGELFF TRBV5-1 15 - TRBJ2-2 -
TGTGCCAGCTCACCTCGGGGGGATGGCAATCAGCCCCAGCATTTT CASSPRGDGNQPQHF TRBV18 15 - TRBJ1-5 -
TGTGCCAGCTTCCCCTGCGGGCCCTCCTACGAGCAGTACTTC CASFPCGPSYEQYF TRBV21-1 14 once TRBJ2-7 -
TGTGCCAGCAGTTTATACTGGTTGAGCTCTGGGGCCAACGTCCTGACTTTC CASSLYWLSSGANVLTF TRBV27 17 - TRBJ2-6 -
TGTGCCAGCAGCCAAGACCTAGGGGACCTATATTCACCCCTCCACTTT CASSQDLGDLYSPLHF TRBV4-2 16 once TRBJ1-6 -
TGTGCCAGCAGCCAACTTACCTCGGCCCCGGGGGACTATGGCTACACCTTC CASSQLTSAPGDYGYTF TRBV5-7 17 - TRBJ1-2 -
TGTGCCAGCAGCTTACTCTGGTCAGGGGGCGGTGGAAATCAGCCCCAGCATTTT CASSLLWSGGGGNQPQHF TRBV7-8 18 - TRBJ1-5 TRBD1
TGTGCCAGCAGCATGGGGGTGGGCACAGATACGCAGTATTTT CASSMGVGTDTQYF TRBV27 14 - TRBJ2-3 -
TGCGCCAGCAGCCAAGATCTGACTAGCGGGGTAGATACGCAGTATTTT CASSQDLTSGVDTQYF TRBV4-3 16 - TRBJ2-3 TRBD2